The 29 T cell receptor beta chains below were found in one sample sequenced in a study of T cell responses to AZD1222 COVID-19 vaccine. Repertoires were generated with immunoSEQ multiplex PCR, while TCRdb's copy carries only in-frame clones and drops some. The table lists roughly 99,000 clones, about 90% of them singletons. The sample here was peripheral blood, taken 28 days after the second AZD1222 dose. The receptors were sampled from an adult who received the AZD1222 COVID-19 vaccine.

The rearrangement joins TRBV19 to TRBJ1-1, with a possible D match to TRBD1 (5 bases). Germline V gene data show CDR1 as LNHDA and CDR2 as SQIVND (reference sequence). Trimming cost V 10 bases and J 2 bases, with 26 bases left between them. This CDR3 region has 17 residues. The CDR3 DNA reads TGTGCCACCCGGGGGGTTGGGGCAGGGATTATAAACACTGAAGCTTTCTTT. Its protein is CATRGVGAGIINTEAFF.

This rearrangement joins TRBV5-4 to TRBJ1-2, with D perhaps matching TRBD1 (5 bases). Germline values: CDR1 SGHNT, CDR2 YYREEE (reference sequence). This CDR3 contains 14 residues. Trimming left V 4 bases short and J 7 bases short, with 17 bases between. For the CDR3, the DNA is TGTGCCAGCAGCGCCCCGGGGCTCCCGACTGGCTACACCTTC. This codes for CASSAPGLPTGYTF.

The genes are TRBV7-9 and TRBJ1-5; D is possibly TRBD1 (6 bases). Between the trimmed V and J ends, which lost 3 bases and 7 bases, there was a span of 10 bases. The CDR3 loop spans 13 amino acids. The V gene's germline CDR1 is SEHNR and CDR2 FQNEAQ (reference sequence). The CDR3 region is CASSFGGGQPQHF. CDR3 DNA: TGTGCCAGCAGCTTCGGGGGCGGGCAGCCCCAGCATTTT.

This chain links TRBV2 with TRBJ1-2; D gene uncertain. The CDR3 length is 13 residues. The V gene lost 6 bases and the J gene lost 0 bases, with 8 bases spanning the gap. Germline V gene lookup returns CDR1 SNHLY and CDR2 FYNNEI. CDR3 amino acids: CASRDESNYGYTF. In DNA form, the CDR3 reads TGTGCCAGCAGGGATGAGTCTAACTATGGCTACACCTTC.

This rearrangement joins TRBV5-4 to TRBJ2-5; 7 bases align to TRBD2. V lost 1 base and J lost 5; bases outside the gene matches: 8. Germline-derived CDR1 and CDR2 are SGHNT and YYREEE (reference sequence). The CDR3 has 15 residues. The CDR3 DNA reads TGTGCCAGCAGCTTGTCAGGCCATAGCGGGGAGACCCAGTACTTC. Protein sequence: CASSLSGHSGETQYF.

V usage is TRBV7-2 and J usage is TRBJ2-2, with unresolved D. The germline V and J ends were trimmed by 0 bases and 6 bases, with 11 bases remaining between them. The CDR3 covers 15 residues. CDR1 and CDR2 from the germline V gene are SGHTA and FQGNSA. DNA for the CDR3: TGTGCCAGCAGCTTAGCTGAGGCAGGCCCCGGGGAGCTGTTTTTT. As protein: CASSLAEAGPGELFF. Filled out from reference TRBV7-2 and TRBJ2-2, the complete variable domain reads GAGVSQSPSNKVTEKGKDVELRCDPISGHTALYWYRQSLGQGLEFLIYFQGNSAPDKSGLPSDRFSAERTGGSVSTLTIQRTQQEDSAVYLCASSLAEAGPGELFFGEGSRLTVL.

This chain uses TRBV4-3 with TRBJ1-2; 8 positions match TRBD1. Germline values: CDR1 LGHNA, CDR2 YSLEER. Trimming removed 2 bases from V and 7 bases from J; junction bases left unmatched: 9. This CDR3 contains 15 residues. The CDR3 sequence is CASSQTTRGQGGYTF. The CDR3 DNA follows: TGCGCCAGCAGCCAAACAACCAGGGGGCAGGGTGGCTACACCTTC.

The chain employs TRBV24-1 and TRBJ2-1; D ambiguous. V was trimmed by 1 base and J by 8 bases, leaving 11 bases between them. This CDR3 spans 14 amino acids. Per germline, CDR1 KGHDR and CDR2 SFDVKD. The CDR3 nucleotides are TGTGCCACCAGTGATTTTTTTTCTAACCATGAGCAGTTCTTC. Translated, it gives CATSDFFSNHEQFF.

This rearrangement joins TRBV5-8 to TRBJ2-5; possibly TRBD2 for D (5 bases). This CDR3 has 14 residues. The V gene's germline CDR1 is SGHTS and CDR2 YDEGEE. V lost 9 bases to trimming and J lost 1 base, with 16 bases between them. CDR3 bases: TGTGCCAAGCAGCTGGCGGGCGGCCAAGAGACCCAGTACTTC. This codes for CAKQLAGGQETQYF.

The V and J genes are TRBV11-2 and TRBJ1-6; 7 bases align to TRBD1. V shed 6 bases and J 7 bases; nucleotides not matched to a gene: 12. The CDR3 is 16 residues long. CDR1 SGHAT and CDR2 FQNNGV come from the germline V gene. CDR3 region: CASSLGRGLGNSPLHF. CDR3 in DNA: TGTGCCAGCAGTTTGGGGAGGGGGCTGGGGAATTCACCCCTCCACTTT.

This chain links TRBV24-1 with TRBJ1-2; no reliable D call. The V gene lost 3 bases and the J gene lost 7 bases, with 5 bases spanning the gap. This CDR3 is 11 amino acids long. Germline V gives CDR1 KGHDR, CDR2 SFDVKD. CDR3 in DNA: TGTGCCACCAGTGATCTATTTGGCTACACCTTC. Encoded protein: CATSDLFGYTF.

The chain uses TRBV4-3 and TRBJ1-4; D not certain. V was trimmed by 2 bases and J by 0 bases, leaving 4 bases between them. This CDR3 spans 14 amino acids. Germline V CDR1 and CDR2: LGHNA, YSLEER. The CDR3 here is CASSQTSTNEKLFF. The CDR3, as DNA: TGCGCCAGCAGCCAAACATCAACTAATGAAAAACTGTTTTTT.

This clone was seen just once. The V gene is TRBV7-9, the J gene TRBJ2-1, with 8 bases that match TRBD2. The CDR3 totals 14 residues. V gave up 6 bases and J gave up 4 bases; unmatched junction bases: 5. The germline CDR1 and CDR2 sequences are SEHNR and FQNEAQ (reference sequence). Here the CDR3 DNA reads TGTGCCAGCAGTTTTAGCGGGGAGTACAATGAGCAGTTCTTC. Its translation: CASSFSGEYNEQFF.

This clone was seen only a few times. The chain combines TRBV30 with TRBJ2-5; 7 nucleotides align to TRBD1. The CDR3 has 16 residues. V lost 3 bases, J lost 0 bases, and 10 bases stayed unmatched. The germline gives CDR1 GTSNPN, CDR2 SVGIG (reference sequence). CDR3 DNA: TGTGCCTGGAGCGAGATGGGACAGTATAACCAAGAGACCCAGTACTTC. This codes for CAWSEMGQYNQETQYF. Drawing the rest from reference TRBV30 and TRBJ2-5, the complete variable domain is SQTIHQWPATLVQPVGSPLSLECTVEGTSNPNLYWYRQAAGRGLQLLFYSVGIGQISSEVPQNLSASRPQDRQFILSSKKLLLSDSGFYLCAWSEMGQYNQETQYFGPGTRLLVL.

The chain has TRBV19 and TRBJ2-7; 8 bases map to TRBD1. This CDR3 has 14 amino acids. Trimming cost V 3 bases and J 3 bases; bases outside gene matches: 4. Germline V gives CDR1 LNHDA, CDR2 SQIVND (reference sequence). The CDR3 spells CASSISTGGYEQYF. CDR3 sequence (DNA): TGTGCCAGTAGTATTAGCACAGGGGGCTACGAGCAGTACTTC.

The chain combines TRBV25-1 with TRBJ1-2; D is unresolved. The germline V gene has CDR1 MGHDK and CDR2 SYGVNS. The CDR3 totals 16 residues. V lost 3 bases and J 2 bases, leaving 16 bases between the germline ends. This CDR3 is CASSDHQTPVNYGYTF. The CDR3 DNA is TGTGCCAGCAGTGACCATCAGACTCCGGTGAACTATGGCTACACCTTC.

Only one count was recorded for this clone. This chain uses TRBV5-4 with TRBJ2-5; D is possibly TRBD1 or TRBD2 (5 bases each). Germline CDR1 is SGHNT and CDR2 is YYREEE (reference sequence). The CDR3 has 16 residues. The V end lost 4 bases, the J end lost 1 base, and 17 bases lay between the germline ends. The CDR3 reads CASSLPGPNIQETQYF. DNA of the CDR3: TGTGCCAGCAGCCTACCGGGACCGAATATCCAAGAGACCCAGTACTTC.

The CDR3 DNA reads as TGCGCCAGCAGCCCGCAGGGGGGAAGCTCTGGAAACACCATATATTTT. Protein: CASSPQGGSSGNTIYF. This sequence joins TRBV5-1 and TRBJ1-3; TRBD1 matches 7 bases. This CDR3 has 16 amino acids. The V gene's germline CDR1 is SGHRS and CDR2 YFSETQ. Trimming took 4 bases from V and 0 from J; bases not matched to a gene: 7.

V is TRBV19 and J is TRBJ1-1; no clear D gene. From germline, CDR1 is LNHDA and CDR2 SQIVND (reference sequence). V was clipped by 3 bases and J by 4 bases, with 18 bases between them. The CDR3 runs 16 residues. The CDR3 DNA follows: TGTGCCAGTAGTATGCGGCAGACTAATTTGGGCACTGAAGCTTTCTTT. Translation gives CASSMRQTNLGTEAFF. The complete variable domain, with remaining parts taken from reference TRBV19 and TRBJ1-1, reads DGGITQSPKYLFRKEGQNVTLSCEQNLNHDAMYWYRQDPGQGLRLIYYSQIVNDFQKGDIAEGYSVSREKKESFPLTVTSAQKNPTAFYLCASSMRQTNLGTEAFFGQGTRLTVV.

The chain links TRBV5-4 to TRBJ2-6; 7 nucleotides align to TRBD1. V gave up 4 bases and J gave up 0 bases; unmatched junction bases: 13. Germline CDR1 and CDR2: SGHNT and YYREEE (reference sequence). The CDR3 extends over 19 amino acids. The CDR3 coding sequence is TGTGCCAGCAGCGCGACCTCCGGGACAGTACACTCTGGGGCCAACGTCCTGACTTTC. Protein sequence: CASSATSGTVHSGANVLTF.

The rearrangement links TRBV19 to TRBJ2-7; the D gene is possibly TRBD1 (5 bases). V was cut by 11 bases and J by 5 bases, with 13 bases left in between. The CDR3 is 11 residues long. CDR1 LNHDA and CDR2 SQIVND come from the germline V gene (reference sequence). This CDR3 reads CASGAANEQYF. The DNA for the CDR3 is TGTGCCTCTGGGGCAGCGAACGAGCAGTACTTC.

V usage is TRBV27 and J usage is TRBJ2-2, with no clear D. The germline V gene has CDR1 MNHEY and CDR2 SMNVEV (reference sequence). Trimming removed 3 bases from V and 3 bases from J, with 14 bases in between. The CDR3 runs to 16 residues. The CDR3 region is CASSLGRTWDTGELFF. The DNA of the CDR3 is TGTGCCAGCAGTTTGGGAAGGACCTGGGACACCGGGGAGCTGTTTTTT.

V is TRBV6-5 and J is TRBJ2-1; 8 nucleotides match TRBD2. CDR3 length equals 16 residues. Germline loops: CDR1 MNHEY, CDR2 SVGAGI. J was trimmed by 7 bases and V by 0 bases; bases with no gene match: 8. DNA for the CDR3: TGTGCCAGCAGTTACTCGAGCGGGAGTTATGCGAATGAGCAGTTCTTC. This translates into CASSYSSGSYANEQFF.

The chain is built from TRBV12-5 and TRBJ2-3, with 9 bases identical to TRBD2. CDR1 is LGHNT and CDR2 is FRNRAP in the germline V gene. The CDR3 covers 15 residues. J gave up 6 bases and V 8 bases, and 12 bases lay outside the gene matches. The CDR3 DNA is TGTGCTAGTCACCCGGGACTAGCTTTTACTGATACGCAGTATTTT. Translation: CASHPGLAFTDTQYF.

The J gene is TRBJ2-4, the V gene TRBV7-2; TRBD1 matches at 7 bases. The CDR3 consists of 15 residues. The V segment lost 1 base and the J segment 7 bases; nucleotides outside the gene matches: 7. Per the germline V gene, CDR1 is SGHTA and CDR2 is FQGNSA. The DNA for the CDR3 is TGTGCCAGCAGCTTAGAGGGGGCCTTGGGTAACATTCAGTACTTC. This translates into CASSLEGALGNIQYF.

This chain joins TRBV7-2 and TRBJ1-4, with 7 positions matching TRBD1. J gave up 11 bases and V 4 bases, and 4 bases lay outside the gene matches. The CDR3 has 12 residues. From germline, CDR1 is SGHTA and CDR2 FQGNSA. The CDR3 region is CASSSQGRKLFF. The CDR3 DNA is TGTGCCAGCAGCTCACAGGGGAGGAAACTGTTTTTT.

The J gene is TRBJ2-5, the V gene TRBV7-8, with 9 bases fitting TRBD2. The V segment lost 4 bases and the J segment 5 bases; nucleotides outside the gene matches: 5. Looked up from germline, CDR1 is SGHVS and CDR2 is FQNEAQ. The CDR3 has 14 amino acids. CDR3 DNA sequence: TGTGCCAGCAGCTGGGAGCGGGGGGTGGAGACCCAGTACTTC. Encoded protein: CASSWERGVETQYF.

This clone appeared a few times. This chain joins TRBV6-2 or TRBV6-3 and TRBJ1-1; 8 bases are a match to TRBD1. The J segment lost 10 bases and the V segment lost 4 bases, leaving 14 bases of the junction unmatched. Germline lookup yields CDR1 MNHEY and CDR2 SVGEGT. The CDR3 is 15 amino acids. The CDR3 sequence is CASSWSYGTGRSAFF. CDR3 sequence (DNA): TGTGCCAGCAGTTGGAGTTACGGGACAGGAAGATCAGCTTTCTTT.

This rearrangement joins TRBV4-1 to TRBJ1-6; D gene ambiguous. The CDR3 consists of 15 residues. Trimming pared 0 bases from V and 8 bases from J, leaving 11 bases between. The germline CDR1 and CDR2 sequences are MGHRA and YSYEKL. The CDR3 nucleotides are TGCGCCAGCAGCCAAGATTTTGGGCAGTATTCACCCCTCCACTTT. It codes for CASSQDFGQYSPLHF.